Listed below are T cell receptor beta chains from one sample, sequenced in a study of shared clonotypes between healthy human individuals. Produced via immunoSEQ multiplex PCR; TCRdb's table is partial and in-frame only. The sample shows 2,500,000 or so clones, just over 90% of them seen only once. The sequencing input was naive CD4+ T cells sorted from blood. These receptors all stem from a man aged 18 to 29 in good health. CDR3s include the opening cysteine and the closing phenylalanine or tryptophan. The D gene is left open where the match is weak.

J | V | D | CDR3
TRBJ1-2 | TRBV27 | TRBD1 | CASSSSDRVYGYTF
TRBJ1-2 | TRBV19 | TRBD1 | CASSDGTAKTYGYTF
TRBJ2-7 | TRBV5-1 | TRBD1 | CASSQGQGAREQYF
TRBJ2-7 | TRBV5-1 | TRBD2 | CASGAGGPNEQYF
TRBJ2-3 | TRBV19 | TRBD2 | CASSRGLASSTDTQYF
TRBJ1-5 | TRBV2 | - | CASSDSGPSNQPQHF
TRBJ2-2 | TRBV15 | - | CATSRDRVGELFF
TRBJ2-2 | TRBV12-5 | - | CASGLVHLNTGELFF
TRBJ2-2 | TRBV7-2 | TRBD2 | CASSLVPTSGFTGELFF
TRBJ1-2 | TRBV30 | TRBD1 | CAWSVRTGHGYTF
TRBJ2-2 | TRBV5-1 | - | CASSLEGLGTGELFF
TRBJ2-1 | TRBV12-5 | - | CASGFPSKEAISPIEQFF
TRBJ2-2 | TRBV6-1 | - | CASSEARFGELFF
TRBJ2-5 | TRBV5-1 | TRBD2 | CASTYGGTSGGAEETQYF
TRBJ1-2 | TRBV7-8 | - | CASSLETRPYGYTF
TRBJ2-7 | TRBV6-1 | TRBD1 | CASSEFHGAGGTYEQYF
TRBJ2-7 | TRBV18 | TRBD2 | CASSTGLAGKYEQYF
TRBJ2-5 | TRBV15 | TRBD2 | CATSLSGREVETQYF
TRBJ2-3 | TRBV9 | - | CASSVGRGLDTDTQYF
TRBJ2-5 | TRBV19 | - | CASSMDSFRETQYF
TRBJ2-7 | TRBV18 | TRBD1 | CASSPGTGASYEQYF
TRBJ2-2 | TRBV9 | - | CASSVVIATNTGELFF
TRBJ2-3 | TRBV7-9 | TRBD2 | CASSPTSGRSSTDTQYF
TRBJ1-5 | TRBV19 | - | CASRETGTSNQPQHF
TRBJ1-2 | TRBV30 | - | CAWTESGPYGYTF
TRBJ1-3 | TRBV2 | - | CASREAASGNTIYF
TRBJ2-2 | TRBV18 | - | CASSMYGRYVVTGELFF
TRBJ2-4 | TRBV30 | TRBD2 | CAGTSSANIQYF